These 15 T cell receptor beta chains were sequenced from one sample in a study of shared clonotypes between healthy human individuals. Positive CCR7 selection of CD45RO-negative cells yielded the naive CD8 cells, and terminally differentiated effector memory CD45RA+ cells were excluded. Using immunoSEQ multiplex PCR, the repertoire was profiled, and TCRdb retains in-frame clones only, with some absent. This table has hundreds of thousands of clones, approximately 90% appearing once. Sequenced sample: naive CD8+ T cells sorted from blood. These receptor sequences come from a man aged 25 to 45 in good health.

The chain carries TRBV5-1 and TRBJ2-7; no reliable D call. The germline CDR1 and CDR2 sequences are SGHRS and YFSETQ. V lost 1 base, J lost 4 bases, and 6 bases lay in between. CDR3 length: 12 residues. DNA for the CDR3: TGCGCCAGCAGCTTGACATTTTACGAGCAGTACTTC. It translates to CASSLTFYEQYF. The whole variable domain, filled in from reference TRBV5-1 and TRBJ2-7, reads KAGVTQTPRYLIKTRGQQVTLSCSPISGHRSVSWYQQTPGQGLQFLFEYFSETQRNKGNFPGRFSGRQFSNSRSEMNVSTLELGDSALYLCASSLTFYEQYFGPGTRLTVT.

The genes are TRBV10-1 and TRBJ2-1, with 12 nucleotides matching TRBD2. This CDR3 has 15 amino acids. The V and J ends lost 6 bases and 5 bases, in that order; junction bases with no gene match: 5. The germline V gene encodes CDR1 WNHNN and CDR2 SYGVQD (reference sequence). CDR3 region: CASSEGLAGHNEQFF. The CDR3 region has the DNA TGCGCCAGCAGCGAAGGACTAGCGGGACACAATGAGCAGTTCTTC.

V and J are TRBV2 and TRBJ2-7; 8 positions match TRBD2. Germline lookup yields CDR1 SNHLY and CDR2 FYNNEI. V was clipped by 3 bases and J by 3 bases; unmatched bases: 10. This CDR3 comprises 16 residues. CDR3 protein: CASSDRELAGVYEQYF. As DNA, the CDR3 is TGTGCCAGCAGTGATAGGGAGCTAGCGGGTGTCTACGAGCAGTACTTC.

This chain links TRBV28 with TRBJ2-3; D may be TRBD1 or TRBD2 (5 bases each). The CDR3 loop spans 14 amino acids. From germline, CDR1 is MDHEN and CDR2 SYDVKM. Trimming pared 8 bases from V and 6 bases from J, leaving 18 bases between. This CDR3 is CASLGVRWGDTQYF. The CDR3 DNA reads TGTGCCAGCCTCGGGGTCCGTTGGGGGGATACGCAGTATTTT.

This clone has only one observation. This chain links TRBV7-9 with TRBJ2-3; 8 positions agree with TRBD2. After removal of 5 bases from V and 2 bases from J, the junction contained 9 bases not matched to a gene. This CDR3 has 16 residues. Looked up from germline, CDR1 is SEHNR and CDR2 is FQNEAQ (reference sequence). The CDR3 here is CASSPLAENPTDTQYF. The CDR3 DNA reads TGTGCCAGCAGCCCACTAGCGGAGAATCCCACAGATACGCAGTATTTT.

The DNA for the CDR3 is TGCGCCAGCAGCACAACCGGCGGTGTTGCAACTAATGAAAAACTGTTTTTT. This translates into CASSTTGGVATNEKLFF. V and J are TRBV4-1 and TRBJ1-4; no clear D. The germline V gene has CDR1 MGHRA and CDR2 YSYEKL. The V end lost 5 bases, the J end lost 0 bases, and 16 bases lay between the germline ends. This CDR3 has 17 residues.

As concerns this clone: At one boundary the junction diverges from the germline segment, which might be a read error. The chain couples TRBV7-7 to TRBJ2-7, with 7 bases lining up with TRBD2. Per germline, CDR1 SSHAT and CDR2 FNYEAQ (reference sequence). The CDR3 loop spans 18 amino acids. The CDR3 nucleotides read TGTGCTAGCAGCTTAGGAGGGATCCTGCCAGCGGGATTGAACGAGCAGTACTTC. Protein: CASSLGGILPAGLNEQYF.

The J gene is TRBJ2-3, the V gene TRBV5-4; 8 bases align to TRBD1. Germline CDR1 SGHNT, CDR2 YYREEE (reference sequence). Trimming removed 4 bases from V and 2 bases from J; junction bases left unmatched: 12. The CDR3 totals 17 residues. CDR3 bases: TGTGCCAGCAGCCCGAGTTACGGCCAGGGGGCCACAGATACGCAGTATTTT. Protein sequence: CASSPSYGQGATDTQYF.

The chain carries TRBV30 and TRBJ2-7, with TRBD2 identical over 7 bases. CDR1 and CDR2 (germline): GTSNPN, SVGIG (reference sequence). This CDR3 has 15 residues. V gave up 3 bases and J gave up 5 bases; unmatched junction bases: 13. The CDR3 sequence is CAWSPATGGGDEQYF. DNA for the CDR3: TGTGCCTGGAGCCCCGCCACGGGGGGTGGCGACGAGCAGTACTTC.

The chain links TRBV10-3 to TRBJ2-7; TRBD2 agrees at 8 bases. The germline gives CDR1 ENHRY, CDR2 SYGVKD. V shed 6 bases and J 0 bases; nucleotides not matched to a gene: 7. The CDR3 loop spans 15 amino acids. CDR3 in amino acids: CAIRGAGDPSYEQYF. The CDR3 nucleotides are TGTGCCATCAGGGGAGCGGGAGACCCCTCCTACGAGCAGTACTTC.

CDR3 nucleotides: TGTGCCAGTAGTAGCTGGACACCTAGCACAGATACGCAGTATTTT. Protein sequence: CASSSWTPSTDTQYF. V and J are TRBV19 and TRBJ2-3; a possible D gene is TRBD1 (5 bases). The CDR3 totals 15 residues. Germline CDR1 LNHDA, CDR2 SQIVND (reference sequence). Trimming pared 4 bases from V and 0 bases from J, leaving 11 bases between.

Details on this clone: Additional DNA sequences in this sample encode the identical CDR3. J is TRBJ2-7 and V is TRBV20-1; no reliable D call. The CDR3 is 11 residues long. Germline V gives CDR1 DFQATT, CDR2 SNEGSKA (reference sequence). Trimming took 3 bases from V and 3 from J, leaving 6 bases between them. The CDR3 coding sequence is TGCAGTGCTAGGGACGGCTACGAGCAGTACTTC. This codes for CSARDGYEQYF.

The rearrangement links TRBV5-1 to TRBJ2-1; D might be TRBD2 (5 bases). V gave up 3 bases and J gave up 9 bases, with 13 bases separating them. CDR3 length: 13 residues. Germline V gene lookup returns CDR1 SGHRS and CDR2 YFSETQ. The CDR3 is CASSSLLVSEQFF. The CDR3 DNA follows: TGCGCCAGCAGCTCCCTACTAGTGAGTGAGCAGTTCTTC.

The chain couples TRBV6-1 to TRBJ2-7, with D maybe TRBD1 (5 bases). The germline gives CDR1 MNHNS, CDR2 SASEGT. The CDR3 sequence is 15 residues long. V was shortened by 1 base and J by 0 bases, with 10 bases between the two germline ends. This CDR3 reads CASSEEGLGSYEQYF. The CDR3 nucleotides are TGTGCCAGCAGTGAAGAGGGGTTGGGCTCCTACGAGCAGTACTTC.

The chain uses TRBV4-3 and TRBJ2-1; 9 bases are a match to TRBD2. The length of the CDR3 is 17 residues. The J segment lost 4 bases and the V segment lost 2 bases, leaving 9 bases of the junction unmatched. From germline, CDR1 is LGHNA and CDR2 YSLEER. The CDR3 coding sequence is TGCGCCAGCAGCCAATCTATAGCGGGAGAGGCATACAATGAGCAGTTCTTC. Encoded protein: CASSQSIAGEAYNEQFF.